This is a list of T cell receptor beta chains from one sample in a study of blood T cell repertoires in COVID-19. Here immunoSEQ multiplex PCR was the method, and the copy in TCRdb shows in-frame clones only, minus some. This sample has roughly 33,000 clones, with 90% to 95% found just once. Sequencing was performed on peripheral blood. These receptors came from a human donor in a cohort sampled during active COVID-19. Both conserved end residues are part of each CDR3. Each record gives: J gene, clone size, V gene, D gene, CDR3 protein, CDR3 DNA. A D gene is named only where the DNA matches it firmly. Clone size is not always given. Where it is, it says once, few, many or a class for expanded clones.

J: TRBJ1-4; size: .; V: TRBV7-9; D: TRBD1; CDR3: CASSPGQGANEKLFF; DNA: TGTGCCAGCAGCCCGGGACAGGGGGCTAATGAAAAACTGTTTTTT
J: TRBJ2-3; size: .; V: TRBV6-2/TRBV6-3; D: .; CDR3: CASSYSGRNTDTQYF; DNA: TGTGCCAGCAGTTACAGCGGAAGAAACACAGATACGCAGTATTTT
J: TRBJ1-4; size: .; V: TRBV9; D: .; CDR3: CASSTQRGTNEKLFF; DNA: TGTGCCAGCAGCACCCAAAGGGGAACTAATGAAAAACTGTTTTTT
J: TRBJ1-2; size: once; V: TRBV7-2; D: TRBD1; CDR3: CASSLRDRPIKGYTF; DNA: TGTGCCAGCAGCTTACGGGACAGGCCAATAAAGGGCTACACCTTC
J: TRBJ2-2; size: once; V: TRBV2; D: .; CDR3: CASGFSGNTGELFF; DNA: TGTGCCAGCGGATTTAGCGGGAACACCGGGGAGCTGTTTTTT
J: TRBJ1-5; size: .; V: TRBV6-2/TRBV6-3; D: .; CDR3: CASSYIGGAEPQHF; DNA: TGTGCCAGCAGTTACATTGGGGGCGCGGAGCCCCAGCATTTT
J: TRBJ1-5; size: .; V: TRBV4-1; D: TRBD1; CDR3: CASSQVTTGGFQPQHF; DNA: TGCGCCAGCAGCCAAGTAACGACAGGGGGCTTTCAGCCCCAGCATTTT
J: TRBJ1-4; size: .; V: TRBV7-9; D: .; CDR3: CASSPQWAGVNEKLFF; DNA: TGTGCCAGCAGCCCCCAATGGGCGGGGGTTAATGAAAAACTGTTTTTT
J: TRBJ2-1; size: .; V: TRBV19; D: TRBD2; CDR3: CASSTTGTRPLNEQFF; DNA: TGTGCCAGTAGTACCACCGGGACTAGACCCCTCAATGAGCAGTTCTTC
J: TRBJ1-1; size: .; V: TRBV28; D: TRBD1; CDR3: CASSLFGTGETEAFF; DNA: TGTGCCAGCAGTTTATTTGGAACAGGGGAGACTGAAGCTTTCTTT
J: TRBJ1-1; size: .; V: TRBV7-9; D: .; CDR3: CASSLVSSSAEAFF; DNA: TGTGCCAGCAGCTTAGTTTCCAGTTCCGCCGAAGCTTTCTTT
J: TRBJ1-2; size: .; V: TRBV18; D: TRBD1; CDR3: CASSPVAGQGGHGYTF; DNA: TGTGCCAGCTCACCAGTGGCCGGACAGGGCGGACATGGCTACACCTTC
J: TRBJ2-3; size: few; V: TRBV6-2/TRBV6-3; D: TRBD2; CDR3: CASSYSGEGSADTQYF; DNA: TGTGCCAGCAGTTACTCGGGGGAGGGGAGCGCAGATACGCAGTATTTT
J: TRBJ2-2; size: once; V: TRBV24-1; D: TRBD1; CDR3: CATGGQFTGELFF; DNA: TGTGCCACCGGGGGACAGTTCACCGGGGAGCTGTTTTTT
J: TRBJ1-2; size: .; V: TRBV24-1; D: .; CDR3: CATSVGANYGYTF; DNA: TGTGCCACCAGTGTCGGAGCTAACTATGGCTACACCTTC
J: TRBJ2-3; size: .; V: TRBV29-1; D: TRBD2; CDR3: CSVTGLAGVDTQYF; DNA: TGCAGCGTCACAGGACTAGCGGGAGTGGATACGCAGTATTTT
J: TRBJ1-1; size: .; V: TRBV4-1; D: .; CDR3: CASSQDWHLNTEAFF; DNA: TGCGCCAGCAGCCAAGATTGGCACCTGAACACTGAAGCTTTCTTT
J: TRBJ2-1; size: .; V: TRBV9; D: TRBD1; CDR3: CASSSGTGGYNEQFF; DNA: TGTGCCAGCAGCTCCGGGACAGGGGGCTACAATGAGCAGTTCTTC
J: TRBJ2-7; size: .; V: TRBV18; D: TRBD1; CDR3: CASSPQGAAGSYEQYF; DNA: TGTGCCAGCTCACCACAGGGGGCGGCAGGCTCCTACGAGCAGTACTTC
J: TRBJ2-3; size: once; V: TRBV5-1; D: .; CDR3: CASTTASSTDTQYF; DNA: TGCGCCAGTACGACTGCATCTAGCACAGATACGCAGTATTTT
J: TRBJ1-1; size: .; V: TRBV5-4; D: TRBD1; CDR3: CASSLYRGQNTEAFF; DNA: TGTGCCAGCAGCCTCTACAGGGGGCAGAACACTGAAGCTTTCTTT
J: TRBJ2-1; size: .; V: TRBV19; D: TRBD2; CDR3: CASSGRNEQFF; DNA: TGTGCCAGTAGCGGGAGGAATGAGCAGTTCTTC
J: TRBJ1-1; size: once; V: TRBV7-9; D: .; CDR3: CASSSTGTNTEAFF; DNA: TGTGCCAGCAGCAGCACAGGAACGAACACTGAAGCTTTCTTT
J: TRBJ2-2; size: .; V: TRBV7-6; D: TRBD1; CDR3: CASSPTGGTNTGELFF; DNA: TGTGCCAGCAGCCCTACAGGGGGTACGAACACCGGGGAGCTGTTTTTT
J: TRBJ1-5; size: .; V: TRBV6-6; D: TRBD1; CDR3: CASRRTGVRNQPQHF; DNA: TGTGCCAGCAGGAGGACAGGGGTCAGGAATCAGCCCCAGCATTTT
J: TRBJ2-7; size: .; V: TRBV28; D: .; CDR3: CASSLAGTYEQYF; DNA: TGTGCCAGCAGTTTAGCAGGGACCTACGAGCAGTACTTC
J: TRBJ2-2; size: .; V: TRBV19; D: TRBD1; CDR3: CASSLGAGGSGELFF; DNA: TGTGCCAGTAGTTTAGGGGCAGGGGGCTCCGGGGAGCTGTTTTTT
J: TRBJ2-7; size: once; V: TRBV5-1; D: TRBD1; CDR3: CASSLGAPNRGYEQYF; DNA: TGCGCCAGCAGCTTGGGGGCCCCAAACAGGGGCTACGAGCAGTACTTC
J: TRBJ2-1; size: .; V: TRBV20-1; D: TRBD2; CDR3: CSASGTSGSGEQFF; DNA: TGCAGTGCTAGTGGTACTAGCGGGTCGGGTGAGCAGTTCTTC
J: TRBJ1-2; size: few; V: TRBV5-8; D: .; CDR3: CASSLVRVGYGYTF; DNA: TGTGCCAGCAGCTTGGTTCGGGTCGGCTATGGCTACACCTTC
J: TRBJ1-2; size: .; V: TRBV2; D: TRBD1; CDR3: CASSETGGLSNGYTF; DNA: TGTGCCAGCAGTGAAACAGGGGGCTTGTCGAATGGCTACACCTTC
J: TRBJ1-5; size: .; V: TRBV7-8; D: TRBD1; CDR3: CASSPQGAGNQPQHF; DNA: TGTGCCAGCAGTCCACAGGGGGCCGGCAATCAGCCCCAGCATTTT
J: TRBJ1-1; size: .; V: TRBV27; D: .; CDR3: CASSPSGWGPEAFF; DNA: TGTGCCAGCAGTCCGTCCGGGTGGGGGCCTGAAGCTTTCTTT
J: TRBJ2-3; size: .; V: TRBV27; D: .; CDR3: CASSLQMGGEDTQYF; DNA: TGTGCCAGCAGTCTCCAAATGGGGGGAGAAGATACGCAGTATTTT
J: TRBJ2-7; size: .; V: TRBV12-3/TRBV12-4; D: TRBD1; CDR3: CASRGQAYEQYF; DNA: TGTGCCAGCAGGGGACAGGCCTACGAGCAGTACTTC
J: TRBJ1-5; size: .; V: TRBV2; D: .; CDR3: CASNPQGYSNQPQHF; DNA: TGTGCCAGCAACCCACAGGGTTATAGCAATCAGCCCCAGCATTTT
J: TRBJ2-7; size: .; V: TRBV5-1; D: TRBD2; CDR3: CASARDREEDEQYF; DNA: TGCGCCAGCGCGCGGGACCGGGAGGAAGATGAGCAGTACTTC
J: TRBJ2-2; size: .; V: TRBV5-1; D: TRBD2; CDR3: CASSVLAANGELFF; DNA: TGCGCCAGCAGTGTTCTAGCGGCCAACGGGGAGCTGTTTTTT
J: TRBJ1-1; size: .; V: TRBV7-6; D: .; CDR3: CASSLGGRANTEAFF; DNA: TGTGCCAGCAGCTTAGGAGGCAGGGCGAACACTGAAGCTTTCTTT
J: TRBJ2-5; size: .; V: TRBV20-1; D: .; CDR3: CSASLWVAETQYF; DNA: TGCAGTGCTAGTCTGTGGGTAGCAGAGACCCAGTACTTC
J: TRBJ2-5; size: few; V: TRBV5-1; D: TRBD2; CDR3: CASRFASGQETQYF; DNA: TGCGCCAGCAGATTTGCTAGCGGGCAAGAGACCCAGTACTTC
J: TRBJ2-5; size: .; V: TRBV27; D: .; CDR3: CASVGRGETQYF; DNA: TGTGCCAGCGTAGGCAGGGGAGAGACCCAGTACTTC
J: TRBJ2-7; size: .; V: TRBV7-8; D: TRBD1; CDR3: CASSLRGQLEQYF; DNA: TGTGCCAGCAGCCTCAGGGGGCAGCTCGAGCAGTACTTC
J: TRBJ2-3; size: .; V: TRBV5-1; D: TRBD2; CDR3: CASSIGLAGRTDTQYF; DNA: TGCGCCAGCAGCATAGGACTAGCGGGGCGCACAGATACGCAGTATTTT
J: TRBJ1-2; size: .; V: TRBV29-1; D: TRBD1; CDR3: CSVEPPDREYGYTF; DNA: TGCAGCGTTGAACCGCCCGACAGGGAGTATGGCTACACCTTC
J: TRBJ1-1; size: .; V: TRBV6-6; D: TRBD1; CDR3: CASSPRDSREAFF; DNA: TGTGCCAGCAGTCCGCGGGACAGTCGTGAAGCTTTCTTT
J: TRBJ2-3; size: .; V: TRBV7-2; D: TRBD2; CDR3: CASSPKLAGGITQYF; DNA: TGTGCCAGCAGCCCCAAGCTAGCGGGAGGAATTACGCAGTATTTT
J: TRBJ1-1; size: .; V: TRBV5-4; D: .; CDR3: CASSPGILGTEAFF; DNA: TGTGCCAGCAGCCCGGGGATTTTGGGCACTGAAGCTTTCTTT
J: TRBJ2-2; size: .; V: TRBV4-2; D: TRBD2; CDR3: CASSQSATGRISGELFF; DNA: TGTGCCAGCAGCCAATCGGCTACCGGGAGGATTTCCGGGGAGCTGTTTTTT
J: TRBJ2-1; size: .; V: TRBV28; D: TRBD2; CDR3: CASSLLAGMVNEQFF; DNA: TGTGCCAGCAGCCTACTAGCGGGAATGGTTAATGAGCAGTTCTTC
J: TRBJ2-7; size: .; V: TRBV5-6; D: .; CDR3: CASSLTTGYEQYF; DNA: TGTGCCAGCAGCCTGACGACAGGTTACGAGCAGTACTTC
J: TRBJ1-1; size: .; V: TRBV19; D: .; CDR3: CASSEERRTEAFF; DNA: TGTGCCAGTAGTGAGGAGAGAAGGACTGAAGCTTTCTTT
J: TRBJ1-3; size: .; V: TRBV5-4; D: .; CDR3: CASSLEGRGNTIYF; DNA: TGTGCCAGCAGCTTGGAGGGGCGGGGAAACACCATATATTTT
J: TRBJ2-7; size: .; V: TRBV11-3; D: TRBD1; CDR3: CASSPGTGGDEQYF; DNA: TGTGCCAGCAGCCCTGGGACAGGGGGCGACGAGCAGTACTTC